These 22 T cell receptor beta chains were sequenced from one sample in a study of metastatic and nonmetastatic thyroid tumors. TCRdb reanalyzed the PCR reads with MiXCR. The sample includes around 28,000 clones, 3.5% to 4% of them seen just once. All patients reached thyroid surgery having received no treatment beforehand. The material sequenced was blood. The origin of the receptors is a male donor with papillary thyroid cancer or a benign thyroid nodule (not recorded which). Some clones in this sample may be carry-over from other donors' samples.

Sample share makes this clone medium-sized. The rearrangement joins TRBV19 to TRBJ2-7; 7 bases map to TRBD1. CDR3 length: 13 residues. After removal of 10 bases from V and 4 bases from J, the junction contained 10 bases not matched to a gene. Germline V lookup: CDR1 LNHDA, CDR2 SQIVND (reference sequence). The CDR3 spells CAISRDRHYEQYF. The DNA of the CDR3 is TGTGCCATCAGCCGGGACAGACATTACGAGCAGTACTTC.

This clone was counted only a few times. J is TRBJ2-3 and V is TRBV6-2 or TRBV6-3; D uncertain. This CDR3 has 14 amino acids. The ends were cut back, 7 bases at V and 5 bases at J, with 16 bases in the middle. Looked up from germline, CDR1 is MNHEY and CDR2 is SVGEGT. The CDR3 DNA follows: TGTGCCAGCACCTTCCGCACCGGTGGAGATACGCAGTATTTT. It yields the protein CASTFRTGGDTQYF.

This clone appeared many times. The V gene is TRBV6-2 or TRBV6-3, the J gene TRBJ2-7; the match to TRBD1 covers 7 bases. The CDR3 length is 12 residues. Trimming at V came to 6 bases and at J to 5 bases, leaving 4 bases not matched to a gene. Germline loops: CDR1 MNHEY, CDR2 SVGEGT. The CDR3, as DNA: TGTGCCAGCAGGACAGGGTCCCACGAGCAGTACTTC. Its protein is CASRTGSHEQYF.

This clone occurred many times. The V gene is TRBV4-1, the J gene TRBJ2-7; D is unresolved. Trimming removed 0 bases at V and 3 bases at J, with 6 bases between. Germline CDR1 reads MGHRA; CDR2 reads YSYEKL. The CDR3 has 13 amino acids. The CDR3 reads CASSQDRLYEQYF. In DNA form, the CDR3 reads TGCGCCAGCAGCCAAGACAGACTCTACGAGCAGTACTTC.

The chain recombines TRBV20-1 with TRBJ1-5; D is undetermined. V lost 6 bases, J lost 4 bases, and 13 bases lay in between. The CDR3 contains 13 residues. From germline, CDR1 is DFQATT and CDR2 SNEGSKA (reference sequence). The CDR3 loop reads CSASRTVNQPQHF. The CDR3 nucleotides are TGCAGTGCATCTAGGACGGTAAATCAGCCCCAGCATTTT.

The sample holds a few counts of this clone. The chain has TRBV11-3 and TRBJ2-1; no clear D. CDR1 and CDR2 from the germline V gene are SGHNT and YENEEA. This CDR3 is 13 amino acids long. The V end lost 1 base, the J end lost 10 bases, and 11 bases lay between the germline ends. Written as DNA, the CDR3 is TGTGCCAGCAGCTTAGTGCGAGACGGAGAGCAGTTCTTC. It yields the protein CASSLVRDGEQFF.

This clone was observed many times. A read error may account for a junction end that differs from germline. This chain uses TRBV5-6 with TRBJ2-3, with 12 bases identical to TRBD2. CDR1 and CDR2 (germline): SGHDT, YYEEEE. CDR3 length equals 19 residues. The CDR3 here is CASGLVASGRASGTDTQYF. CDR3 DNA: TGTGCCAGCGGCTTGGTTGCTAGCGGGAGGGCCTCGGGCACAGATACGCAGTATTTT.

This clone was seen a few times. The genes are TRBV27 and TRBJ2-1; 13 nucleotides agree with TRBD2. V shed 4 bases, J shed 10 bases, and the junction held 10 bases outside the gene matches. This CDR3 comprises 16 residues. The germline gives CDR1 MNHEY, CDR2 SMNVEV (reference sequence). Here the CDR3 DNA reads TGTGCCAGCAGTTATCCTCGGGGACTAGCGGGAAACGAGCAGTTCTTC. It is translated as CASSYPRGLAGNEQFF.

This clone is labeled as medium-sized. This chain links TRBV6-5 with TRBJ1-1; no clear D. Trimming removed 2 bases from V and 6 bases from J, with 13 bases in between. The CDR3 length is 14 residues. Germline V gives CDR1 MNHEY, CDR2 SVGAGI. For the CDR3, the DNA is TGTGCCAGCAGTTACGTTGCGACATTTGCTGAAGCTTTCTTT. Translated: CASSYVATFAEAFF.

Many counts were recorded for this clone. The V gene is TRBV15, the J gene TRBJ2-5, with a weak D call TRBD2 (6 bases). The V and J ends lost 0 bases and 4 bases respectively, with 18 bases between them. This CDR3 has 17 residues. CDR1 and CDR2 (germline): LNHNV, YYDKDF (reference sequence). CDR3 sequence reads: CATSRDRSRRGGETQYF. The CDR3 DNA follows: TGTGCCACCAGCAGAGACCGATCACGAAGGGGAGGAGAGACCCAGTACTTC.

By share, this clone counts as medium-sized. The CDR3 nucleotides are TGCAGTGCTAGAGATCCAAGAACCTATGGCTACACCTTC. Translation: CSARDPRTYGYTF. This rearrangement joins TRBV20-1 to TRBJ1-2, with D hard to call. The CDR3 is 13 residues long. V lost 0 bases and J lost 4, with 9 bases in between. Looked up from germline, CDR1 is DFQATT and CDR2 is SNEGSKA (reference sequence).

Comment on this clone: Mismatch with germline at one junction end may stem from a read error. The rearrangement joins TRBV9 to TRBJ2-2, with TRBD1 identical over 8 bases. The CDR3 contains 18 residues. The germline V gene encodes CDR1 SGDLS and CDR2 YYNGEE. CDR3 sequence: CASSARPRDRGHTVELFF. The CDR3 coding sequence is TGTGCCAGCAGCGCCCGGCCCCGAGACAGGGGCCACACCGTGGAGCTGTTTTTT.

V and J are TRBV28 and TRBJ2-7; D may be TRBD2 (5 bases). The CDR3 sequence is 12 residues long. The germline V gene encodes CDR1 MDHEN and CDR2 SYDVKM. Trimming removed 6 bases from V and 7 bases from J, with 13 bases in between. CDR3 in DNA: TGTGCCAGCAGCCCGGGCCCGGGGGAGCAGTACTTC. Protein sequence: CASSPGPGEQYF.

This clone has only a few counts. The V gene is TRBV2, the J gene TRBJ2-1, with TRBD1 identical over 9 bases. The CDR3 spans 13 residues. V lost 6 bases to trimming and J lost 8 bases; unmatched junction nucleotides: 5. Germline CDR1 SNHLY, CDR2 FYNNEI. CDR3 sequence: CASRDTGGDEQFF. The CDR3 region has the DNA TGTGCCAGCAGAGATACAGGGGGCGATGAGCAGTTCTTC.

In its sample, this clone was seen a few times. This rearrangement joins TRBV20-1 to TRBJ2-1, with 9 bases that match TRBD2. The CDR3 is made up of 15 amino acids. Germline CDR1 and CDR2: DFQATT and SNEGSKA (reference sequence). Germline trimming cut 4 bases from V and 6 bases from J; bases unmatched to any gene: 10. CDR3 in amino acids: CSAIKPGLAGNEQFF. The DNA for the CDR3 is TGCAGTGCTATAAAACCGGGACTAGCCGGCAATGAGCAGTTCTTC.

This clone was seen at least ten times. Here the CDR3 reads CSATASGGKEQFF. The DNA of the CDR3 is TGCAGTGCTACGGCTAGCGGGGGGAAAGAGCAGTTCTTC. This chain joins TRBV20-1 and TRBJ2-1, with TRBD2 matching 11 bases. Looked up from germline, CDR1 is DFQATT and CDR2 is SNEGSKA (reference sequence). CDR3 size: 13 residues. Germline trimming cut 4 bases from V and 10 bases from J; bases unmatched to any gene: 6.

About this clone: The conserved closing phenylalanine or tryptophan is absent in this CDR3, likely reflecting a read error. This chain links TRBV30 with TRBJ1-4; 7 positions agree with TRBD1. Per the germline V gene, CDR1 is GTSNPN and CDR2 is SVGIG (reference sequence). The CDR3 contains 18 residues. With 3 bases clipped from V and 3 bases from J, the junction kept 16 bases outside the gene matches. The CDR3 is CAWRRDSGWHPPNEKLFL. CDR3 bases: TGTGCCTGGAGAAGGGACAGTGGGTGGCATCCCCCTAATGAAAAACTGTTTCTT.

This clone showed up many times. The rearrangement links TRBV13 to TRBJ1-2; 9 bases fit TRBD1. The CDR3 has 16 amino acids. Germline CDR1 PRHDT, CDR2 FYEKMQ (reference sequence). J gave up 5 bases and V 0 bases, and 7 bases lay outside the gene matches. This chain's CDR3 is CASSLGTWTGDYGYTF. Here the CDR3 DNA reads TGTGCCAGCAGCTTAGGCACCTGGACAGGGGATTATGGCTACACCTTC.

This clone was observed a handful of times. The CDR3 loop is CAARGVTDTQYF. The CDR3 coding sequence is TGTGCCGCCCGTGGGGTCACAGATACGCAGTATTTT. This chain joins TRBV19 and TRBJ2-3; D gene ambiguous. This CDR3 contains 12 residues. V lost 11 bases and J 2 bases, leaving 11 bases between the germline ends. Germline loops: CDR1 LNHDA, CDR2 SQIVND (reference sequence).

The CDR3 loop reads CASSATQGDQETQYF. Written as DNA, the CDR3 is TGTGCCAGCAGTGCGACACAGGGGGACCAAGAGACCCAGTACTTC. This chain joins TRBV9 and TRBJ2-5, with 8 bases fitting TRBD1. The V gene end was trimmed by 5 bases and the J gene end by 0 bases; junction bases not matched to a gene: 6. The germline gives CDR1 SGDLS, CDR2 YYNGEE. This CDR3 is built from 15 residues.

This clone was recorded many times. The chain joins TRBV11-2 to TRBJ1-2; D gene unclear. The CDR3 loop spans 14 amino acids. Deletions cut 0 bases from V and 1 base from J, with 6 bases between. Germline V gene lookup returns CDR1 SGHAT and CDR2 FQNNGV. The CDR3 is CASSLEQINYGYTF. The DNA of the CDR3 is TGTGCCAGCAGCTTAGAACAGATTAACTATGGCTACACCTTC.

This clone was observed many times. The gene calls are TRBV20-1 and TRBJ2-7, with TRBD2 matching over 7 bases. The J segment lost 6 bases and the V segment lost 6 bases, leaving 8 bases of the junction unmatched. Germline V gene data show CDR1 as DFQATT and CDR2 as SNEGSKA (reference sequence). The CDR3 spans 12 residues. The CDR3 DNA reads TGCAGTGCAGCGGGACCCACAGGCGAGCAGTACTTC. Translation: CSAAGPTGEQYF.